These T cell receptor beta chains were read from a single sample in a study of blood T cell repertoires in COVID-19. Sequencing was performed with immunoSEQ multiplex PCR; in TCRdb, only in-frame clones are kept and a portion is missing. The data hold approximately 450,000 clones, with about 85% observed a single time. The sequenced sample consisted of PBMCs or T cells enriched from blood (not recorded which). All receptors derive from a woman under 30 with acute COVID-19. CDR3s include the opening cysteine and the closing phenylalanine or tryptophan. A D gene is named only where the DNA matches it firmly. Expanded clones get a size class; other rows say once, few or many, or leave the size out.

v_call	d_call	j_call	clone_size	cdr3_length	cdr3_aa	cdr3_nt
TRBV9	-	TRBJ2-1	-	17	CASSVASTKPTYNEQFF	TGTGCCAGCAGCGTAGCTTCGACAAAGCCCACCTACAATGAGCAGTTCTTC
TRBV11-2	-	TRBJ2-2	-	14	CASSFWAGTGELFF	TGTGCCAGCAGCTTCTGGGCAGGGACCGGGGAGCTGTTTTTT
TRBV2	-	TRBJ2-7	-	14	CASKGETSSYEQYF	TGTGCCAGCAAGGGTGAGACTAGCTCCTACGAGCAGTACTTC
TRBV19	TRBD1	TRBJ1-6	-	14	CASTIGTGGLPLHF	TGTGCCAGTACTATAGGGACAGGGGGTCTCCCCCTCCACTTT
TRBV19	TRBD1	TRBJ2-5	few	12	CASKGAGETQYF	TGTGCCAGTAAGGGGGCCGGGGAGACCCAGTACTTC
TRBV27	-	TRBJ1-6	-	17	CASAFTGGGARNSPLHF	TGTGCCAGTGCTTTCACCGGGGGAGGGGCGAGGAATTCACCCCTCCACTTT
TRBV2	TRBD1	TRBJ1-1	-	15	CASINYRGPNTEAFF	TGTGCCAGCATAAATTACAGGGGTCCGAACACTGAAGCTTTCTTT
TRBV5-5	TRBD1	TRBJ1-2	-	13	CASSSGTAYGYTF	TGTGCCAGCAGCTCAGGGACAGCTTATGGCTACACCTTC
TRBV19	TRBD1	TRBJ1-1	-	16	CASSWGQTGAGTEAFF	TGTGCCAGTAGTTGGGGGCAGACAGGGGCCGGCACTGAAGCTTTCTTT
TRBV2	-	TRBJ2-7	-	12	CASRRGGYEQYF	TGTGCCAGCAGGAGAGGGGGCTACGAGCAGTACTTC
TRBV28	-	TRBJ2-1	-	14	CASSQVSGNNEQFF	TGTGCCAGCAGTCAGGTTAGCGGAAACAATGAGCAGTTCTTC
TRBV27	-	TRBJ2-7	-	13	CASSLAGYSEQYF	TGTGCCAGCAGTTTAGCGGGATATTCCGAGCAGTACTTC
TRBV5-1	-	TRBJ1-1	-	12	CASSLDGAEAFF	TGCGCCAGCAGCTTGGACGGGGCTGAAGCTTTCTTT
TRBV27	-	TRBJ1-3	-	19	CASSNLPIPGFLSGNTIYF	TGTGCCAGCAGTAATCTTCCTATTCCAGGGTTTCTCTCTGGAAACACCATATATTTT
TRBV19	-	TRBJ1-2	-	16	CASSPGSDRYNYGYTF	TGTGCCAGTAGCCCAGGTAGTGACAGGTATAACTATGGCTACACCTTC
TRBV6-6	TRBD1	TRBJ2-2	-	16	CASSRTGTENTGELFF	TGTGCCAGCAGTCGAACCGGGACAGAGAACACCGGGGAGCTGTTTTTT
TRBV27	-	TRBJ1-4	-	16	CASSLEGTAANEKLFF	TGTGCCAGCAGTTTAGAAGGAACCGCGGCTAATGAAAAACTGTTTTTT
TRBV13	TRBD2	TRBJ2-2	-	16	CASSVLAEDQTGELFF	TGTGCCAGCAGCGTACTAGCGGAGGATCAAACCGGGGAGCTGTTTTTT
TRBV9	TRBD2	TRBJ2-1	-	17	CASSGRAVAGSSGEQFF	TGTGCCAGCAGCGGTCGAGCGGTGGCAGGGTCTAGCGGTGAGCAGTTCTTC
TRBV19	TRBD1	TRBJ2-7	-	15	CASSPGQGLSYEQYF	TGTGCCAGTAGTCCCGGACAGGGGTTGAGCTACGAGCAGTACTTC
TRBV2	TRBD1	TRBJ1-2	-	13	CASSQDRSYGYTF	TGTGCCAGCAGTCAGGACAGGAGCTATGGCTACACCTTC
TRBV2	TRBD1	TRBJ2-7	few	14	CASRLRQGAYEQYF	TGTGCCAGCAGACTTCGACAGGGGGCTTACGAGCAGTACTTC
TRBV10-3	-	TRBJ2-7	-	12	CAISGDTYEQYF	TGTGCCATCAGTGGGGACACCTACGAGCAGTACTTC
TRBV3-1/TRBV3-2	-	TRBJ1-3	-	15	CASSQSYSSGNTIYF	TGTGCCAGCAGCCAGAGCTACAGCTCTGGAAACACCATATATTTT
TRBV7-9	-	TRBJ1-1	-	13	CASSFSENTEAFF	TGTGCCAGCAGCTTTTCAGAAAACACTGAAGCTTTCTTT
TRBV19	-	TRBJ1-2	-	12	CASLLPGYGYTF	TGTGCCAGTCTCCTGCCAGGCTATGGCTACACCTTC
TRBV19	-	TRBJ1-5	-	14	CASRTVYSNQPQHF	TGTGCCAGCAGGACAGTGTATAGCAATCAGCCCCAGCATTTT
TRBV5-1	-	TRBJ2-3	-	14	CASSLSASTDTQYF	TGCGCCAGCAGCTTGAGCGCTAGCACAGATACGCAGTATTTT
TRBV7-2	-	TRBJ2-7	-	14	CASSLAALTYEQYF	TGTGCCAGCAGCTTAGCGGCTCTGACCTACGAGCAGTACTTC
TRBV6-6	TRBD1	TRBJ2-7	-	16	CASRPTTGTGRYEQYF	TGTGCCAGCAGACCTACGACCGGGACAGGGCGCTACGAGCAGTACTTC
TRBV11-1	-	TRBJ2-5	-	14	CASSLVGAAETQYF	TGTGCCAGCAGCTTAGTGGGGGCAGCCGAGACCCAGTACTTC
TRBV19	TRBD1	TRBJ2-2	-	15	CASSIGTGVGGELFF	TGTGCCAGTAGTATCGGGACAGGGGTTGGCGGGGAGCTGTTTTTT
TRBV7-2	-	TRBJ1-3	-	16	CASSLVPSGVGNTIYF	TGTGCCAGCAGCTTAGTCCCCTCGGGGGTTGGAAACACCATATATTTT
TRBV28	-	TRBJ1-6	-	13	CASSLRGNSPLHF	TGTGCCAGCAGTCTCAGGGGAAATTCACCCCTCCACTTT
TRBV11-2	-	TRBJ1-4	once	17	CASSLTAGGGAAEKLFF	TGTGCCAGCAGCTTAACTGCGGGAGGAGGGGCGGCGGAAAAACTGTTTTTT